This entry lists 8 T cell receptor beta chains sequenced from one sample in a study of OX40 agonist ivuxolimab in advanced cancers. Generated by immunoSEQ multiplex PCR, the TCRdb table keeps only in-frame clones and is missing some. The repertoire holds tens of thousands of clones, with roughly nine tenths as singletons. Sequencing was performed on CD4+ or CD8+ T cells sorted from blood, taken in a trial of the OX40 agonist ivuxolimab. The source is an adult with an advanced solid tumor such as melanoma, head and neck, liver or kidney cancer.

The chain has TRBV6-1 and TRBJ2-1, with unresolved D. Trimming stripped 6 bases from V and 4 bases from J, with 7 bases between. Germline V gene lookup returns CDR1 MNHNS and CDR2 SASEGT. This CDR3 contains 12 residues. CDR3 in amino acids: CASSPLYNEQFF. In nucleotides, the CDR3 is TGTGCCAGCAGCCCCCTTTACAATGAGCAGTTCTTC.

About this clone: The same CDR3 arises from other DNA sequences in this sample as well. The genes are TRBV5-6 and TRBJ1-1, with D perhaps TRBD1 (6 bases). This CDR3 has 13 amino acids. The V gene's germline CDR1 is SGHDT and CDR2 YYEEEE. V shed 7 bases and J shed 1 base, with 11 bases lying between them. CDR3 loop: CASDQGPNTEAFF. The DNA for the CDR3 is TGTGCCAGCGATCAGGGGCCGAACACTGAAGCTTTCTTT.

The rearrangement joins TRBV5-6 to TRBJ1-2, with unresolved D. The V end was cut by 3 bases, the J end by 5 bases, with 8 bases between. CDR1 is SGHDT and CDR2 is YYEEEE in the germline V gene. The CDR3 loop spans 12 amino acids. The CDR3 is CASSSDTYGYTF. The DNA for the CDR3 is TGTGCCAGCAGCTCCGACACGTATGGCTACACCTTC.

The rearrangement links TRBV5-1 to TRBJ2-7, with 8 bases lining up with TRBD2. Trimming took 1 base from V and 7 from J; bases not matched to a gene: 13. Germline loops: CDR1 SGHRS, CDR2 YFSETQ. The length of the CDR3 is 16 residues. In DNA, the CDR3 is TGCGCCAGCAGCTTGTCAGGGGACATCCGGGGGGGGGAGCAGTACTTC. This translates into CASSLSGDIRGGEQYF. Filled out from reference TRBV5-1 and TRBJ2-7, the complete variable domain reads KAGVTQTPRYLIKTRGQQVTLSCSPISGHRSVSWYQQTPGQGLQFLFEYFSETQRNKGNFPGRFSGRQFSNSRSEMNVSTLELGDSALYLCASSLSGDIRGGEQYFGPGTRLTVT.

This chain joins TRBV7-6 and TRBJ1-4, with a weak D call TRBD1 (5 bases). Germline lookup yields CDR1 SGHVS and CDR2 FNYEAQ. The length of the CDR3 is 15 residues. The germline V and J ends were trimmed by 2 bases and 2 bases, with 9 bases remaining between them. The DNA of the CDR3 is TGTGCCAGCAGCTTAATCGGGGGGACTAATGAAAAACTGTTTTTT. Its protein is CASSLIGGTNEKLFF.

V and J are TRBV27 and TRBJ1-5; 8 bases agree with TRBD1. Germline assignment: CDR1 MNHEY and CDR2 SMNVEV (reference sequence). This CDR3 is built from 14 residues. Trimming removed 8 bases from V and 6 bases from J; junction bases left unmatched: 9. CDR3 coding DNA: TGTGCCAGCGGAAGGGCAGGGGGCTTTCAGCCCCAGCATTTT. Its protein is CASGRAGGFQPQHF.

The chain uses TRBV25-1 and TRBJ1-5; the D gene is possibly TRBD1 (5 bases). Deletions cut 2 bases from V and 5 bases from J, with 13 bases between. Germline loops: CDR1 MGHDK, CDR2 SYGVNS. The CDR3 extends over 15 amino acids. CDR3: CASSERGRADQPQHF. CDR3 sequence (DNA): TGTGCCAGCAGTGAAAGGGGCAGGGCAGATCAGCCCCAGCATTTT.

The CDR3 loop reads CASSLVQNSSPLHF. The CDR3 nucleotides are TGTGCCAGCAGTTTGGTACAGAACTCCTCACCCCTCCACTTT. The chain joins TRBV28 to TRBJ1-6; no reliable D call. Germline loops: CDR1 MDHEN, CDR2 SYDVKM. The V end lost 3 bases, the J end lost 10 bases, and 13 bases lay between the germline ends. The CDR3 is 14 residues long.